The present T cell receptor beta chain was sequenced within a study of shared clonotypes between healthy human individuals. Study observations and caveats: Investigators expected sequencing depth to affect clonotype sharing among donors.

V lost 3 bases to trimming and J lost 6 bases, with 18 bases between them. The CDR3 length is 16 residues. From germline, CDR1 is MNHEY and CDR2 SMNVEV (reference sequence). Among the unsorted PBMC samples, replicate PCRs used 300 ng DNA, approximately 30,000 T cell genomes. This table comes from immunoSEQ multiplex PCR, and its TCRdb copy is limited to in-frame clones, with some not included. The sample contains roughly 500,000 clones, around four fifths of which appear only once. Details on this clone: Its cognate antigen is unknown.

All of the donors resided in Nashville, Tennessee, and each was a Caucasian adult. Unsorted material relied on tens of millions of PBMCs as the source of genomic DNA. The rearrangement links TRBV27 to TRBJ1-5; D is unclear. The receptor was derived from a woman aged 40 to 50 in good health. Some clones in this sample may be carry-over from other donors' samples. Specimen: PBMCs. The CDR3 nucleotides read TGTGCCAGCAGTTTCTCCGGTGGGTCGGAGTTTCAGCCCCAGCATTTT. The encoded protein is CASSFSGGSEFQPQHF.